The 30 T cell receptor beta chains below all came from one sample that was sequenced in a study of early T cells in non-severe SARS-CoV-2 infection. TCRdb re-called the 5' RACE reads through MiXCR, storing one row per CDR3 protein. The sample lists over 60,000 distinct CDR3 sequences, over 10% seen once, with around 3.9% in the top ten. Material: whole blood. Receptors originate from an adult who was a healthcare worker with PCR-confirmed SARS-CoV-2 infection or an uninfected control (not recorded which).

This clonotype was detected only a few times. V usage is TRBV27 and J usage is TRBJ1-4, with TRBD1 matching over 11 bases. With V trimmed by 4 bases and J by 8 bases, 6 bases remained unmatched. CDR3 length: 15 residues. CDR1 is MNHEY and CDR2 is SMNVEV in the germline V gene (reference sequence). CDR3 protein: CASSSRTGGGEKLFF. In nucleotides, the CDR3 is TGTGCCAGCAGTTCACGGACAGGGGGCGGAGAAAAACTGTTTTTT.

This clonotype was seen a few times. The chain recombines TRBV7-9 with TRBJ2-2; D uncertain. Germline V gene data show CDR1 as SEHNR and CDR2 as FQNEAQ (reference sequence). V dropped 3 bases and J dropped 1 base, with 9 bases sitting between them. The CDR3 runs 15 residues. This CDR3 is CASSFRRQNTGELFF. CDR3 sequence (DNA): TGTGCCAGCAGCTTTCGGCGGCAGAACACCGGGGAGCTGTTTTTT.

A few counts support this clonotype. The chain employs TRBV6-1 and TRBJ2-1; D is uncertain. The V end lost 2 bases, the J end lost 4 bases, and 3 bases lay between the germline ends. This CDR3 is 12 amino acids long. Germline CDR1 and CDR2: MNHNS and SASEGT. The CDR3, as DNA: TGTGCCAGCAGTGAAAGTTACAATGAGCAGTTCTTC. It encodes CASSESYNEQFF.

The J gene is TRBJ1-6, the V gene TRBV5-4; 10 positions match TRBD1. The CDR3 has 16 residues. Germline V lookup: CDR1 SGHNT, CDR2 YYREEE (reference sequence). J gave up 3 bases and V 6 bases, and 6 bases lay outside the gene matches. CDR3 in amino acids: CASNGQGEFYNSPLHF. In DNA form, the CDR3 reads TGTGCCAGCAACGGACAGGGGGAATTCTATAATTCACCCCTCCACTTT.

There are many counts of this clonotype. The chain employs TRBV20-1 and TRBJ2-1; D may be TRBD2 (5 bases). The CDR3 contains 15 residues. Per germline, CDR1 DFQATT and CDR2 SNEGSKA (reference sequence). Trimming took 3 bases from V and 6 from J, leaving 18 bases between them. The CDR3 DNA is TGCAGTGCTAGCAAGCTTACTAGATCGTCCAATGAGCAGTTCTTC. Protein sequence: CSASKLTRSSNEQFF.

This clonotype was observed many times. This chain joins TRBV2 and TRBJ2-1; maybe TRBD1 (6 bases). Germline CDR1 and CDR2: SNHLY and FYNNEI. Trimming removed 7 bases at V and 2 bases at J, with 15 bases between. The CDR3 loop spans 15 amino acids. This CDR3 reads CASTEGQLTYNEQFF. CDR3 sequence (DNA): TGTGCCAGCACCGAGGGACAACTCACCTACAATGAGCAGTTCTTC.

Many counts were recorded for this clonotype. This sequence joins TRBV27 and TRBJ1-1; D gene uncertain. Germline V gene data show CDR1 as MNHEY and CDR2 as SMNVEV (reference sequence). CDR3 length equals 15 residues. The ends were cut back, 1 base at V and 6 bases at J, with 15 bases in the middle. DNA for the CDR3: TGTGCCAGCAGTTTATTAGCCGGGAGTAGGGCTGAAGCTTTCTTT. The encoded protein is CASSLLAGSRAEAFF.

The table lists this clonotype with many counts. This chain links TRBV5-6 with TRBJ1-1, with D possibly being TRBD1 (5 bases). Trimming cost V 2 bases and J 3 bases, with 14 bases left between them. CDR3 length equals 15 residues. In germline, CDR1 is SGHDT, CDR2 YYEEEE. The CDR3 loop is CASSFPSGTYTEAFF. CDR3 DNA: TGTGCCAGCAGCTTTCCTTCGGGGACGTACACTGAAGCTTTCTTT.

The V and J genes are TRBV4-3 and TRBJ1-2; D remains unclear. V was clipped by 3 bases and J by 9 bases, with 14 bases between them. This CDR3 spans 13 amino acids. Per the germline V gene, CDR1 is LGHNA and CDR2 is YSLEER. The CDR3 DNA follows: TGCGCCAGCAGCCAGTGGGGTAGTCTGAGCTACACCTTC. Residues: CASSQWGSLSYTF.

The V and J genes are TRBV4-1 and TRBJ2-1, with D perhaps matching TRBD1 or TRBD2 (5 bases each). V dropped 0 bases and J dropped 0 bases, with 15 bases sitting between them. Germline CDR1 is MGHRA and CDR2 is YSYEKL. This CDR3 has 18 residues. CDR3 protein: CASSQEGPGSSSYNEQFF. The CDR3, as DNA: TGCGCCAGCAGCCAAGAAGGTCCAGGGAGTAGCTCCTACAATGAGCAGTTCTTC.

This clonotype was detected a few times. The chain links TRBV27 to TRBJ1-2; a possible D gene is TRBD1 (5 bases). Trimming stripped 2 bases from V and 5 bases from J, with 9 bases between. From germline, CDR1 is MNHEY and CDR2 SMNVEV (reference sequence). CDR3 length: 13 residues. The CDR3: CASSLRRTYGYTF. CDR3 in DNA: TGTGCCAGCAGTTTAAGGCGGACATATGGCTACACCTTC.

The rearrangement uses TRBV29-1 and TRBJ2-3, with D hard to call. Deletions cut 3 bases from V and 6 bases from J, with 4 bases between. The CDR3 covers 10 residues. CDR1 and CDR2 from the germline V gene are SQVTM and ANQGSEA. The CDR3 is CSVDKDTQYF. In nucleotides, the CDR3 is TGCAGCGTTGATAAGGATACGCAGTATTTT.

This clonotype came up many times. J is TRBJ2-7 and V is TRBV7-6; 15 positions agree with TRBD2. This CDR3 is 16 amino acids long. Germline values: CDR1 SGHVS, CDR2 FNYEAQ. J was trimmed by 4 bases and V by 4 bases; bases with no gene match: 5. The DNA for the CDR3 is TGTGCCAGCAGCTCGGGACTAGCGGGGGGACTATACGAGCAGTACTTC. This sequence encodes CASSSGLAGGLYEQYF.

This clonotype has just a few counts. CDR3 amino acids: CATSRGGDLNTQYF. CDR3 sequence (DNA): TGTGCCACCAGCAGAGGGGGGGACTTGAATACGCAGTATTTT. The rearrangement joins TRBV15 to TRBJ2-3, with D maybe TRBD2 (6 bases). Trimming removed 1 base at V and 7 bases at J, with 12 bases between. This CDR3 is 14 amino acids long. Germline V gene lookup returns CDR1 LNHNV and CDR2 YYDKDF (reference sequence).

In its sample, this clonotype was seen many times. The V gene is TRBV18, the J gene TRBJ1-1, with 7 bases identical to TRBD1. The CDR3 consists of 15 residues. Trimming took 5 bases from V and 1 from J; bases not matched to a gene: 7. Per germline, CDR1 KGHSH and CDR2 LQKENI. CDR3 nucleotide sequence: TGTGCCAGCTCAAGCGACAGGGCGAAGAACACTGAAGCTTTCTTT. Protein sequence: CASSSDRAKNTEAFF.

This clonotype was seen more than once but under ten times. This chain joins TRBV29-1 and TRBJ1-1; perhaps TRBD1 as D (5 bases). Germline V gene data show CDR1 as SQVTM and CDR2 as ANQGSEA. The V end lost 7 bases, the J end lost 8 bases, and 11 bases lay between the germline ends. This CDR3 comprises 10 residues. CDR3 region: CSGSGAEAFF. The DNA for the CDR3 is TGCAGCGGGAGCGGGGCCGAAGCTTTCTTT.

The chain has TRBV20-1 and TRBJ2-7; tentatively, D is TRBD1 or TRBD2 (6 bases each). V was cut by 7 bases and J by 2 bases, with 15 bases left in between. The CDR3 spans 13 residues. The germline gives CDR1 DFQATT, CDR2 SNEGSKA (reference sequence). DNA for the CDR3: TGCAGTGTCCGCCCGGGGGCTGCCTACGAGCAGTACTTC. It yields the protein CSVRPGAAYEQYF.

V and J are TRBV20-1 and TRBJ2-3; 8 bases are a match to TRBD1. V lost 6 bases and J lost 3; bases outside the gene matches: 8. CDR1 DFQATT and CDR2 SNEGSKA come from the germline V gene (reference sequence). The CDR3 is 14 amino acids. CDR3 protein: CSAQDRDLTDTQYF. Written as DNA, the CDR3 is TGCAGTGCCCAGGACAGGGACCTAACAGATACGCAGTATTTT.

The CDR3 region has the DNA TGCAGCGTTGGTCCTAGCGGGGGGGCTGGTGAGCAGTTCTTC. Translated, it gives CSVGPSGGAGEQFF. The V and J genes are TRBV29-1 and TRBJ2-1; 12 bases are a match to TRBD2. This CDR3 has 14 residues. Germline CDR1 reads SQVTM; CDR2 reads ANQGSEA. Trimming cost V 4 bases and J 9 bases; bases outside gene matches: 7.

The chain couples TRBV19 to TRBJ2-3; 7 bases match TRBD1. Germline CDR1 and CDR2: LNHDA and SQIVND (reference sequence). This CDR3 spans 16 amino acids. Germline trimming cut 1 base from V and 0 bases from J; bases unmatched to any gene: 4. CDR3 bases: TGTGCCAGTAGTATAGGGGACAGACGTAGCACAGATACGCAGTATTTT. The encoded protein is CASSIGDRRSTDTQYF.

This clonotype was seen a handful of times. This sequence joins TRBV7-9 and TRBJ1-5; 7 nucleotides align to TRBD1. The V segment lost 3 bases and the J segment 5 bases; nucleotides outside the gene matches: 1. This CDR3 is built from 13 residues. Germline CDR1 is SEHNR and CDR2 is FQNEAQ (reference sequence). This chain's CDR3 is CASSFQGDQPQHF. The CDR3 DNA reads TGTGCCAGCAGCTTCCAGGGGGATCAGCCCCAGCATTTT.

This clonotype has a handful of counts. The V gene is TRBV24-1, the J gene TRBJ2-7; D call uncertain. Germline assignment: CDR1 KGHDR and CDR2 SFDVKD. The V and J ends lost 5 bases and 4 bases respectively, with 23 bases between them. This CDR3 spans 17 amino acids. CDR3 coding DNA: TGTGCCACCAGTGCCCTACAGCCCCATATTCAGGAATACGAGCAGTACTTC. It codes for CATSALQPHIQEYEQYF.

The genes are TRBV6-2 or TRBV6-3 and TRBJ2-3; no clear D gene. The germline gives CDR1 MNHEY, CDR2 SVGEGT. This CDR3 contains 17 residues. Deletions cut 6 bases from V and 2 bases from J, with 21 bases between. The CDR3 DNA reads TGTGCCAGCAGCTTATTGGGCCTGTTAGCCACCACAGATACGCAGTATTTT. As protein: CASSLLGLLATTDTQYF.

This clonotype has more than one count but fewer than ten. J is TRBJ1-5 and V is TRBV9; unclear D gene. Looked up from germline, CDR1 is SGDLS and CDR2 is YYNGEE. The CDR3 is 14 residues long. V was trimmed by 0 bases and J by 3 bases, leaving 7 bases between them. The CDR3 nucleotides are TGTGCCAGCAGCGTAGGAAGCTCCAATCAGCCCCAGCATTTT. Translation: CASSVGSSNQPQHF.

The table lists this clonotype with many counts. This chain links TRBV5-4 with TRBJ1-2, with D possibly being TRBD1 (5 bases). CDR3 length equals 15 residues. Germline V gene data show CDR1 as SGHNT and CDR2 as YYREEE (reference sequence). V lost 7 bases, J lost 0 bases, and 16 bases lay in between. This CDR3 is CASREFGGSNYGYTF. The CDR3 DNA reads TGTGCCAGCCGAGAGTTTGGGGGTTCTAACTATGGCTACACCTTC.

This clonotype was seen a single time. The chain combines TRBV4-2 with TRBJ2-2, with 9 bases matching TRBD2. The V gene's germline CDR1 is LGHNA and CDR2 YNFKEQ. The CDR3 has 18 amino acids. V lost 3 bases and J lost 5; bases outside the gene matches: 13. The CDR3 loop reads CASSHDAGGPFGTGELFF. CDR3 coding DNA: TGTGCCAGCAGCCACGATGCGGGGGGGCCCTTTGGTACCGGGGAGCTGTTTTTT.

This clonotype was counted many times. This rearrangement joins TRBV19 to TRBJ2-1, with 8 bases lining up with TRBD1. Germline CDR1 is LNHDA and CDR2 is SQIVND (reference sequence). Trimming at V came to 7 bases and at J to 7 bases, leaving 6 bases not matched to a gene. The CDR3 runs to 13 residues. CDR3 protein: CASTLTGDNEQFF. The CDR3 DNA reads TGTGCCAGTACCCTGACAGGGGATAATGAGCAGTTCTTC.

This chain connects TRBV6-2 or TRBV6-3 to TRBJ2-7; 7 bases map to TRBD1. Per germline, CDR1 MNHEY and CDR2 SVGEGT. There are 14 residues in the CDR3. V was clipped by 7 bases and J by 1 base; unmatched bases: 7. This chain's CDR3 is CASNLQGTSYEQYF. DNA of the CDR3: TGTGCCAGCAACCTACAGGGGACATCCTACGAGCAGTACTTC.

This clonotype showed up just a few times. The chain is built from TRBV4-1 and TRBJ1-2; 7 nucleotides agree with TRBD1. The CDR3 is 14 residues long. The V gene's germline CDR1 is MGHRA and CDR2 YSYEKL. V lost 1 base and J lost 4; bases outside the gene matches: 3. The DNA for the CDR3 is TGCGCCAGCAGCCAAGTGGACAGGACCTATGGCTACACCTTC. This gives the protein CASSQVDRTYGYTF.

This clonotype occurred many times. The V call is TRBV7-3, the J call TRBJ2-5; 11 nucleotides agree with TRBD2. The CDR3 runs to 16 residues. V shed 5 bases, J shed 4 bases, and the junction held 9 bases outside the gene matches. Germline V gene lookup returns CDR1 SGHTA and CDR2 FQGTGA. The CDR3 region is CASSPLLAGGLETQYF. Written as DNA, the CDR3 is TGTGCCAGCAGCCCCCTGCTAGCGGGGGGCCTAGAGACCCAGTACTTC.